This TCR beta chain was retrieved from a study of siplizumab effects on memory and regulatory T cells. Broader study findings: Apparently key alloresponse contributors, naive T cells also seemed more diverse than memory cells.

The CDR3 loop spans 16 amino acids. In germline, CDR1 is SGHTA, CDR2 FQGTGA. The V and J ends lost 5 bases and 3 bases, in that order; junction bases with no gene match: 9. Clones were sequenced by immunoSEQ multiplex PCR, and TCRdb holds only the in-frame ones, with some missing. This sample has some 100,000 clones, with around 95% found just once. This clone was observed once. Its matching antigen is unknown. The receptor was isolated from a human donor in good health. The gene calls are TRBV7-3 and TRBJ1-5; 8 nucleotides match TRBD1. Source material: non-Treg CD4+ T cells sorted from blood. The CDR3 here is CASSNPGQGHNQPQHF. The CDR3 DNA reads as TGTGCCAGCAGCAATCCTGGACAGGGACACAATCAGCCCCAGCATTTT.